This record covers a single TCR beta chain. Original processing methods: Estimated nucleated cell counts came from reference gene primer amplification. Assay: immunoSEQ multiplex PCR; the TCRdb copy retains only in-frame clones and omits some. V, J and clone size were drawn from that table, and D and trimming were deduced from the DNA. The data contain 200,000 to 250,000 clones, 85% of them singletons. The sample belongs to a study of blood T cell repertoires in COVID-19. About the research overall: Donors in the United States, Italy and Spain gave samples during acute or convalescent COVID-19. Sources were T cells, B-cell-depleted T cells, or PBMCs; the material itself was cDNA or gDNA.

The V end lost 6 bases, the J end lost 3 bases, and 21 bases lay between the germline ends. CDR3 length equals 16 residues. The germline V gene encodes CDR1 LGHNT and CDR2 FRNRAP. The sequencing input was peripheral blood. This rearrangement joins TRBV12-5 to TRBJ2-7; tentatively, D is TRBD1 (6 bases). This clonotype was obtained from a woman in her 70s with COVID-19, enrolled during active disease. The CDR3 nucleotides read TGTGCTAGTGGACTGATCCGGGACACCTTATACTACGAGCAGTACTTC. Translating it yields CASGLIRDTLYYEQYF.